This TCR beta chain comes out of a study of T cells in localized non-small cell lung cancer (dated by TCRdb to about 2020). As for the study more broadly: Comparing tumors with uninvolved tumor-adjacent lungs, the study looked at the T cell repertoires of approximately 250 patients with early-stage NSCLC. All 240 or so NSCLC patients in the cohort were treatment-naive and had localized lung tumors that were resected. A mean age of 66.3 years was recorded for the NSCLC patients, of whom approximately 130 were male and 85 to 110 were female.

The sample holds a few counts of this clone. Its binding antigen is unknown. No clone much larger than this one lies a single base away; base qualities are absent. At diagnosis, peripheral blood, uninvolved tumor-adjacent lung and tumor were collected and stored as a combination of fresh-frozen and FFPE material. For TCR repertoire profiling, blood samples were analyzed in the form of peripheral blood mononuclear cells. The CDR3 runs 13 amino acids, cysteine and phenylalanine included. Only CDR3 DNA remains: 39 bases, in frame from the first base. V loses 6 bases of germline sequence and J loses 6 bases, and the interval between the two ends is 12 bases. Via the germline V gene, CDR1 is MDHEN and CDR2 SYDVKM. Broad study findings and their caveats: Uninvolved tumor-adjacent lung showed the highest T cell clonality, higher than tumor, which suggests more focused antigenic responses in the uninvolved tumor-adjacent lung. Because the study design was exploratory, TCR variables were selected using unadjusted p-values without false-discovery rate correction. Because multi-region sequencing of the tumors was not done, intratumor heterogeneity could not be ruled out. Of the top 100 tumor clones, a median of roughly 53 were detected in paired uninvolved adjacent lung; approximately 30 were also among that lung's top 100. Longer overall survival was associated with higher T cell density in blood, whereas shorter survival was associated with higher clonality in adjacent lung.

The immunoSEQ Assay was used to sequence TCR beta CDR3 regions from DNA. From the authors' description of their analysis: T cell density was computed as TCR beta template counts normalized to usable DNA estimated by amplifying housekeeping genes. The preseqR package was used to estimate richness by extrapolating to 400,000 templates for PBMC samples and to 120,000 templates for tissue samples. Clonality was defined by subtracting Pielou's evenness from one. Tissue-enriched TCRs were identified by differential abundance testing using productive amino-acid clonotypes, minimum total count 5 and alpha 0.1. The Jaccard Index and the Morisita Overlap Index were used to quantify repertoire overlap between compartments. GLIPH grouped TCR beta CDR3s together with public tetramer-defined viral CDR3s, and a viral motif had to include at least three viral sequences and also show V-gene enrichment. Entries here come from immuneACCESS through TCRdb and include only in-frame sequences with V and J called. Some clones fail to appear in such tables; in the studies checked, an unresolved V gene covers under half of the shortfall, and the cause of the remainder is unknown. The V and J calls and clone size come from that table; D and trimming were worked out from the DNA. This sample comprises 50,000 to 70,000 clones, 80% to 95% of them detected only once. The ten largest clones take up 15% to 20% of the sample.

The rearranged chain carries TRBV28 and TRBJ1-5; no confident D gene assignment can be made. This sequence originates from a man aged 40 to 70 with stage I lung adenocarcinoma. The material was peripheral blood, obtained before any cancer treatment. The CDR3 corresponds to CASRDPGSQPQHF. The sequenced DNA: TGTGCCAGCAGGGACCCCGGGAGTCAGCCCCAGCATTTT.